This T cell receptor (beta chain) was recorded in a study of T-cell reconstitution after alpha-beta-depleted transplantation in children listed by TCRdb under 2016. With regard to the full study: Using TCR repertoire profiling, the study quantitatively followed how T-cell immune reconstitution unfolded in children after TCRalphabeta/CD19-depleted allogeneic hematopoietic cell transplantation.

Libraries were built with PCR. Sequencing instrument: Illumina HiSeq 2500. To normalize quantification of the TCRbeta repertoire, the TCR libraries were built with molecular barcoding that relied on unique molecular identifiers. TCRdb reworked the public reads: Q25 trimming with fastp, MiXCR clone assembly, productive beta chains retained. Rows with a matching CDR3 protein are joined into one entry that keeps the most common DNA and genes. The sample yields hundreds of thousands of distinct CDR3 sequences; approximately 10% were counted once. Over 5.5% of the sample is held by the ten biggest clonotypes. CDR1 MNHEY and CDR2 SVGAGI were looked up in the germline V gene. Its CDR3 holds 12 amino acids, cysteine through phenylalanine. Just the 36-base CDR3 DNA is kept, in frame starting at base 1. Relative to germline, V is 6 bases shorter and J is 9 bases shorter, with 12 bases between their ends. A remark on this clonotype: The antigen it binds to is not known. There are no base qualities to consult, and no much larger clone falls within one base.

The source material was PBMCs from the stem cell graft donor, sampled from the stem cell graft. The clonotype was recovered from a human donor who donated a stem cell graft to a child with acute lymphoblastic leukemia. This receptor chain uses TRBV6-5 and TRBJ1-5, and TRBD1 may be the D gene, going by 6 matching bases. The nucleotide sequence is TGTGCCAGCAGCTGGGAAGGGGGGCCCCAGCATTTT. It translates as CASSWEGGPQHF.